These T cell receptor beta chains were read from a single sample in a study of blood T cells in healthy people across ages. TCRdb processed the 5' RACE reads anew with MiXCR; each CDR3 protein has one entry. The repertoire holds hundreds of thousands of distinct CDR3 sequences, with around 45% as singletons. Sequenced: blood. The receptors come from a woman aged 55-70 years in good health. The conserved cysteine and the conserved F or W are not part of the CDR3 here. The order of the fields is J gene, V gene, CDR3 protein.

TRBJ2-1 | TRBV5-6 | ASSSGTGIGEQF
TRBJ2-7 | TRBV20-1 | SARVGTMDEQY
TRBJ1-1 | TRBV29-1 | SVEDPGRGLGTEAF
TRBJ1-6 | TRBV7-2 | ASSLVGSGLNSPLH
TRBJ1-1 | TRBV2 | ASSRQGPTEAF
. | TRBV2 | ASNKGLETQY
TRBJ2-1 | TRBV18 | ASSPTSGHNEQF
TRBJ2-7 | TRBV20-1 | SARKAGVPEQY
TRBJ2-7 | TRBV20-1 | SAPGQGANEQY
TRBJ2-5 | TRBV11-2 | ASSLDPLDGRQETQY
TRBJ1-1 | TRBV28 | ASSTQGRRDTEAF
TRBJ2-1 | TRBV5-1 | ASSSNSGTRYPWDEQF
TRBJ1-6 | TRBV5-1 | ASSLDGAGDSPLH
TRBJ2-1 | TRBV5-1 | ASSLGGVVALEGNEQF
TRBJ2-1 | TRBV20-1 | SARDLRDSSYNEQF
TRBJ1-2 | TRBV5-1 | ASSEQGANYGYT
TRBJ2-7 | TRBV4-3 | ASSPGTTTYEQY
TRBJ2-7 | TRBV29-1 | SARPGPYEQY
TRBJ1-1 | TRBV6-5 | ASSYDRGVTEAF
TRBJ2-5 | TRBV12-3/TRBV12-4 | ASSHVGQKGTQY
TRBJ1-1 | TRBV5-1 | AGSQERLNTEAF
TRBJ1-2 | TRBV7-2 | ASSFRGNGYT
TRBJ1-2 | TRBV6-1 | ASATRDRINYGYT
TRBJ2-1 | TRBV15 | ATSRGGTALF
TRBJ2-2 | TRBV7-9 | ASSLIHGGELF
TRBJ2-5 | TRBV20-1 | SATPGTSERGKY
TRBJ2-5 | TRBV29-1 | SVVYSGEETQY
TRBJ2-7 | TRBV29-1 | SVGSSHGQY
. | TRBV5-1 | ASSLTGGASSYEQY
TRBJ1-2 | TRBV5-1 | ASSLAGAEANYGYT
. | TRBV20-1 | SAPASGYPYEQY